These 21 T cell receptor beta chains originate from one sample sequenced in a study of radiotherapy plus CTLA-4 blockade in lung cancer. TCRdb's copy holds only in-frame clones and misses some; the assay was immunoSEQ multiplex PCR. The sample gives roughly 48,000 clones, around four fifths of which show up once; 2.5% to 4% is in the top ten. This sample comprised peripheral blood, obtained from a patient treated with radiotherapy plus ipilimumab. All receptors derive from a human donor with non-small cell lung cancer who had stable disease on radiotherapy plus ipilimumab.

The V gene is TRBV9, the J gene TRBJ1-2; tentative D call: TRBD1 (5 bases). Germline V gives CDR1 SGDLS, CDR2 YYNGEE. CDR3 length: 15 residues. The ends were cut back, 6 bases at V and 1 base at J, with 16 bases in the middle. The CDR3: CASTEGGTGNYGYTF. The CDR3, as DNA: TGTGCCAGCACCGAGGGCGGGACCGGTAACTATGGCTACACCTTC.

The chain couples TRBV19 to TRBJ2-5, with a possible D match to TRBD1 (5 bases). In germline, CDR1 is LNHDA, CDR2 SQIVND (reference sequence). The CDR3 loop spans 16 amino acids. Between the trimmed V and J ends, which lost 5 bases and 3 bases, there was a span of 19 bases. Here the CDR3 reads CASSPRFGRAKETQYF. The CDR3 DNA sequence: TGTGCCAGTAGTCCCCGCTTTGGCAGGGCAAAAGAGACCCAGTACTTC.

V gene TRBV10-1 combines with J gene TRBJ2-2; TRBD1 aligns across 11 bases. The V segment lost 3 bases and the J segment 5 bases; nucleotides outside the gene matches: 11. The CDR3 is 18 amino acids. CDR1 is WNHNN and CDR2 is SYGVQD in the germline V gene (reference sequence). The CDR3 is CASSDLIPGQGATGELFF. In DNA form, the CDR3 reads TGCGCCAGCAGTGATTTGATTCCCGGACAGGGGGCAACCGGGGAGCTGTTTTTT.

Note on this clone: Distinct nucleotide sequences in the sample also encode this CDR3. This sequence joins TRBV5-1 and TRBJ2-1; D unresolved. Germline lookup yields CDR1 SGHRS and CDR2 YFSETQ. CDR3 length: 11 amino acids. V was cut by 4 bases and J by 15 bases, with 14 bases left in between. DNA for the CDR3: TGCGCCAGCAGCCTTGACCGGCGGCCGTTCTTC. The encoded protein is CASSLDRRPFF.

This clone has only a few counts. The chain has TRBV4-1 and TRBJ2-7; 10 nucleotides align to TRBD1. Germline CDR1 reads MGHRA; CDR2 reads YSYEKL. With 3 bases clipped from V and 0 bases from J, the junction kept 2 bases outside the gene matches. The length of the CDR3 is 15 residues. CDR3: CASSHRTGGSYEQYF. DNA for the CDR3: TGCGCCAGCAGCCATAGGACAGGGGGCTCCTACGAGCAGTACTTC.

The rearrangement links TRBV5-6 to TRBJ2-1, with TRBD2 matching 8 bases. CDR1 is SGHDT, CDR2 YYEEEE, per germline. J was trimmed by 9 bases and V by 0 bases; bases with no gene match: 11. CDR3 length equals 16 residues. CDR3 loop: CASSLEREGRLLEQFF. The CDR3 nucleotides read TGTGCCAGCAGCTTGGAACGGGAGGGCCGGTTGCTTGAGCAGTTCTTC.

Sample share makes this clone large. This sequence joins TRBV19 and TRBJ1-2, with TRBD1 as a possible D gene (6 bases). Germline V gene sequence: CDR1 LNHDA, CDR2 SQIVND (reference sequence). This CDR3 has 12 amino acids. Trimming stripped 6 bases from V and 7 bases from J, with 12 bases between. DNA for the CDR3: TGTGCCAGTAGGAGCCGCAGGGGTGGCTACACCTTC. Translation gives CASRSRRGGYTF.

DNA for the CDR3: TGTGCCAGCAGTCCTCCACAGGGAAATAGCAATCAGCCCCAGCATTTT. Translation: CASSPPQGNSNQPQHF. The chain links TRBV28 to TRBJ1-5; D might be TRBD1 (6 bases). Germline V lookup: CDR1 MDHEN, CDR2 SYDVKM. Trimming shortened V by 5 bases and J by 0 bases, and 14 bases separated the two germline ends. The CDR3 covers 16 residues.

The genes are TRBV6-1 and TRBJ2-1; 8 bases map to TRBD1. This CDR3 is 15 amino acids long. Germline V gives CDR1 MNHNS, CDR2 SASEGT. Trimming cost V 5 bases and J 3 bases; bases outside gene matches: 6. CDR3 DNA: TGTGCCAGCAGTCCCGACAGGGGAATCTACAATGAGCAGTTCTTC. It codes for CASSPDRGIYNEQFF.

The V gene is TRBV28, the J gene TRBJ2-7; 11 bases align to TRBD1. Trimming removed 4 bases from V and 7 bases from J; junction bases left unmatched: 15. The CDR3 length is 17 residues. Germline CDR1 reads MDHEN; CDR2 reads SYDVKM. The CDR3 coding sequence is TGTGCCAGCAGTTCGGGACAGGGGGGTTTCCTCTACACGGAGCAGTACTTC. This gives the protein CASSSGQGGFLYTEQYF.

V is TRBV2 and J is TRBJ1-2, with a tentative D call TRBD1 (5 bases). The CDR3 is 12 amino acids. Germline lookup yields CDR1 SNHLY and CDR2 FYNNEI. Trimming pared 2 bases from V and 7 bases from J, leaving 8 bases between. CDR3 region: CASSETGGGYTF. DNA of the CDR3: TGTGCCAGCAGTGAAACAGGTGGTGGCTACACCTTC.

This sequence joins TRBV5-6 and TRBJ1-1; D gene uncertain. V lost 1 base and J 7 bases, leaving 17 bases between the germline ends. The CDR3 covers 15 residues. Germline loops: CDR1 SGHDT, CDR2 YYEEEE. CDR3 residues: CASSLNFLTTGEAFF. The CDR3 DNA reads as TGTGCCAGCAGCTTGAATTTCCTCACAACGGGTGAAGCTTTCTTT.

This sequence joins TRBV19 and TRBJ2-5, with 11 bases matching TRBD1. The J call may be wrong; the DNA end is better matched by TRBJ2-7. The CDR3 has 15 amino acids. Germline assignment: CDR1 LNHDA and CDR2 SQIVND (reference sequence). As DNA, the CDR3 is TGTGCCAGTAGCATCGGACAGGGGGCTGCCTACGAGCAGTACTTC. It codes for CASSIGQGAAYEQYF.

V is TRBV7-9 and J is TRBJ2-7; TRBD1 agrees at 8 bases. The germline gives CDR1 SEHNR, CDR2 FQNEAQ (reference sequence). The CDR3 extends over 14 amino acids. V lost 4 bases to trimming and J lost 3 bases; unmatched junction nucleotides: 5. For the CDR3, the DNA is TGTGCCAGCAGCTACCCTGGGACAGGCTACGAGCAGTACTTC. It is translated as CASSYPGTGYEQYF.

The chain couples TRBV5-1 to TRBJ2-2; 11 bases line up with TRBD2. CDR3 length: 16 residues. Per germline, CDR1 SGHRS and CDR2 YFSETQ. The ends lost 1 base at V and 7 bases at J; junction bases unmatched: 6. This chain's CDR3 is CASSLRSSGRSGELFF. In DNA, the CDR3 is TGCGCCAGCAGCTTGAGGTCTAGCGGGAGGAGCGGGGAGCTGTTTTTT.

The chain joins TRBV19 to TRBJ2-5, with a possible D match to TRBD1 (6 bases). This CDR3 is built from 13 residues. Deletions cut 7 bases from V and 2 bases from J, with 11 bases between. Germline-derived CDR1 and CDR2 are LNHDA and SQIVND (reference sequence). CDR3 residues: CASKDRKQETQYF. CDR3 sequence (DNA): TGTGCCAGTAAGGACAGAAAACAAGAGACCCAGTACTTC.

V is TRBV2 and J is TRBJ2-4; TRBD2 matches at 7 bases. Germline V gene data show CDR1 as SNHLY and CDR2 as FYNNEI. The trim removed 8 bases at V and 1 base at J, leaving 11 bases unmatched. This CDR3 spans 16 amino acids. CDR3 sequence reads: CASGGLAGRAKNIQYF. The CDR3 DNA is TGTGCCAGCGGTGGACTTGCCGGGAGGGCCAAAAACATTCAGTACTTC.

The chain employs TRBV27 and TRBJ2-5; 15 bases are a match to TRBD2. The DNA end lines up better with TRBJ2-7; the J call may be wrong. Looked up from germline, CDR1 is MNHEY and CDR2 is SMNVEV (reference sequence). The CDR3 runs 14 residues. DNA of the CDR3: TGTGCCAGCAGGGGACTAGCGGGAGGTTACGAGCAGTACTTC. Translating gives CASRGLAGGYEQYF.

The V gene is TRBV19, the J gene TRBJ2-5, with 7 bases fitting TRBD1. CDR1 is LNHDA and CDR2 is SQIVND in the germline V gene (reference sequence). V was clipped by 5 bases and J by 4 bases; unmatched bases: 7. The CDR3 loop spans 14 amino acids. The CDR3 sequence: CASSLTGETETQYF. DNA of the CDR3: TGTGCCAGTAGTCTCACAGGGGAAACAGAGACCCAGTACTTC.

The CDR3 protein is CASFPDRGSHEQYF. The CDR3 DNA reads as TGTGCCAGCTTTCCCGACAGGGGGTCCCACGAGCAGTACTTC. This sequence joins TRBV28 and TRBJ2-7, with 9 bases fitting TRBD1. In germline, CDR1 is MDHEN, CDR2 SYDVKM. The J segment lost 5 bases and the V segment lost 8 bases, leaving 10 bases of the junction unmatched. The CDR3 length is 14 residues.

This chain connects TRBV6-4 to TRBJ2-1; 7 bases are a match to TRBD1. This CDR3 comprises 17 residues. Per the germline V gene, CDR1 is MRHNA and CDR2 is SNTAGT. The ends lost 4 bases at V and 5 bases at J; junction bases unmatched: 14. The CDR3 loop is CASSVAPTGYTNNEQFF. CDR3 nucleotides: TGTGCCAGCAGTGTAGCACCGACAGGGTATACGAACAATGAGCAGTTCTTC.